This T cell receptor beta chain was recovered during a study of cytomegalovirus exposure and HLA in healthy donors. Whole-study findings and limits: At a 0.05 false discovery rate, a later analysis found approximately 17,000 TCR beta sequences to be associated with HLA alleles. The likely explanation for a cluster of highly shared sequence variants was sequencing artifact. TCR beta V- and J-gene trimming was later associated with a missense DCLRE1C variant. For most TCR beta V segments, an earlier analysis put the productive rate at about 87% or about 30% of the time.

About this clone: What it recognizes is unknown.

V was clipped by 6 bases and J by 4 bases; unmatched bases: 5. The germline CDR1 and CDR2 sequences are MNHNS and SASEGT. CDR3 length equals 13 residues. Researchers ran the PCR with 60 Vbeta and 13 Jbeta primers. Assay: immunoSEQ multiplex PCR; the TCRdb copy retains only in-frame clones and omits some. Of around 170,000 clones listed, over 65% are singletons. The chain uses TRBV6-1 and TRBJ2-7, with 8 nucleotides matching TRBD1. The sequence derives from a woman in her fifties or sixties in good health and CMV-seropositive. The sequenced sample consisted of PBMCs. DNA for the CDR3: TGTGCCAGCAGACGACAGGGGAGTTACGAGCAGTACTTC. It translates to CASRRQGSYEQYF.